A selection of T cell receptor beta chains follows, all from one sample in a study of early T cells in non-severe SARS-CoV-2 infection. TCRdb re-analysed the 5' RACE reads in MiXCR, keeping a single row per CDR3 protein. The sample consists of around 62,000 distinct CDR3 sequences, 9.5% to 15% of them appearing once. The material sequenced was whole blood. The receptor set was obtained from an adult who was a healthcare worker with PCR-confirmed SARS-CoV-2 infection or an uninfected control (not recorded which). Each CDR3 is given with its conserved first and last residue. Fields, in order: clone size, D gene, J gene, V gene, CDR3 protein, CDR3 DNA. A D gene is named only where the DNA matches it firmly. Clone size is shown for a subset of rows, as once, few, many or a class of expanded clone.

many . TRBJ2-7 TRBV5-1 CASSLEDSNYEQYF TGCGCCAGCAGCTTGGAGGACAGCAACTACGAGCAGTACTTC
few . TRBJ2-5 TRBV3-1 CASSQDLRLPGETQYF TGTGCCAGCAGCCAAGATTTGAGGCTTCCAGGGGAGACCCAGTACTTC
. TRBD1 TRBJ2-5 TRBV10-1 CASSDAGTGKETQYF TGCGCCAGCAGTGATGCCGGGACAGGGAAAGAGACCCAGTACTTC
many TRBD1 TRBJ2-7 TRBV29-1 CSVGTQGAVAYEQYF TGCAGCGTTGGGACACAGGGGGCTGTGGCCTACGAGCAGTACTTC
many . TRBJ1-1 TRBV28 CASSLGGTRGTEAFF TGTGCCAGCAGTTTAGGGGGGACCCGAGGCACTGAAGCTTTCTTT
. TRBD2 TRBJ2-1 TRBV3-1 CASSQPLAGYNEQFF TGTGCCAGCAGCCAGCCTTTAGCGGGGTACAATGAGCAGTTCTTC
few TRBD1 TRBJ2-1 TRBV28 CASSPNRGPYNEQFF TGTGCCAGCAGTCCCAACAGGGGGCCGTACAATGAGCAGTTCTTC
many . TRBJ2-7 TRBV6-1 CASSEAPMGYEQYF TGTGCCAGCAGTGAAGCGCCTATGGGATACGAGCAGTACTTC
. . TRBJ2-7 TRBV28 CASSLKPPAQYF TGTGCCAGCAGTTTAAAACCTCCGGCGCAGTACTTC
few . TRBJ2-5 TRBV29-1 CSVVQGTQYF TGCAGCGTCGTTCAGGGGACCCAGTACTTC
many TRBD1 TRBJ1-2 TRBV6-6 CASSTGTGYGYTF TGTGCCAGCAGTACCGGGACAGGCTATGGCTACACCTTC
many TRBD2 TRBJ2-2 TRBV20-1 CSARDGTSGRPNTGELFF TGCAGTGCTAGAGATGGGACTAGCGGGAGGCCTAACACCGGGGAGCTGTTTTTT
. . TRBJ2-5 TRBV3-1 CASRDRGETQYF TGTGCCAGCAGGGATAGAGGGGAGACCCAGTACTTC
. TRBD1 TRBJ1-4 TRBV29-1 CSVEDRVGTGVEKLFF TGCAGCGTTGAAGATCGAGTCGGGACAGGGGTCGAAAAACTGTTTTTT
. TRBD2 TRBJ2-7 TRBV4-1 CASSQDISGSVYEQYF TGCGCCAGCAGCCAAGATATTAGCGGGAGTGTCTACGAGCAGTACTTC
many TRBD2 TRBJ2-1 TRBV9 CASSPEGGRALGEQFF TGTGCCAGCAGCCCAGAAGGTGGGAGGGCCCTGGGTGAGCAGTTCTTC
. . TRBJ1-2 TRBV18 CASSPGREYGYTF TGTGCCAGCTCACCGGGCAGGGAGTATGGCTACACCTTC
many . TRBJ2-6 TRBV27 CASSRVRRSGANVLTF TGTGCCAGCAGTCGAGTACGTCGCTCTGGGGCCAACGTCCTGACTTTC
many TRBD1 TRBJ1-6 TRBV6-5 CASSYSRTGGIGHSPLHF TGTGCCAGCAGTTATTCCAGGACAGGAGGCATCGGTCATTCACCCCTCCACTTT
. TRBD1 TRBJ2-3 TRBV5-1 CASSPRQGSDTQYF TGCGCCAGCAGCCCGCGACAGGGCTCAGATACGCAGTATTTT
. . TRBJ2-7 TRBV15 CATSLRTESSYEQYF TGTGCCACCAGCCTTCGGACCGAAAGCTCCTACGAGCAGTACTTC
many . TRBJ2-5 TRBV2 CAIHTTRLQETQYF TGTGCCATCCATACAACGAGGCTACAAGAGACCCAGTACTTC
. TRBD2 TRBJ2-7 TRBV12-3/TRBV12-4 CASSHTSGRWYEQYF TGTGCCAGCAGCCACACTAGCGGGAGGTGGTACGAGCAGTACTTC
many TRBD1 TRBJ1-5 TRBV2 CASSVPGQGSYLNQPQHF TGTGCCAGCAGTGTCCCGGGACAGGGGTCCTATCTCAATCAGCCCCAGCATTTT
few . TRBJ2-1 TRBV20-1 CSARDLSGARGARSLYNEQFF TGCAGTGCTAGAGATTTATCCGGGGCCCGCGGTGCCCGTTCCCTTTACAATGAGCAGTTCTTC
many TRBD2 TRBJ2-7 TRBV27 CASSPRGLAGEEQYF TGTGCCAGCAGCCCCCGAGGACTAGCGGGAGAAGAGCAGTACTTC
. . TRBJ1-4 TRBV7-2 CASSLRAEEKLFF TGTGCCAGCAGCTTACGGGCGGAGGAAAAACTGTTTTTT
many . TRBJ1-2 TRBV7-8 CASSPDNGAYGYTF TGTGCCAGCAGCCCAGACAATGGGGCCTATGGCTACACCTTC
few TRBD2 TRBJ2-7 TRBV7-8 CASSLVGASGSSYEQYF TGTGCCAGCAGCTTAGTGGGAGCTAGCGGGAGCTCCTACGAGCAGTACTTC
. TRBD1 TRBJ1-1 TRBV20-1 CSARYTGTGGVGAEAFF TGCAGTGCTAGGTATACCGGGACAGGGGGCGTGGGCGCTGAAGCTTTCTTT
. . TRBJ2-7 TRBV28 CATGRLYYEQYF TGTGCCACCGGACGGCTTTATTACGAGCAGTACTTC
many . TRBJ1-5 TRBV29-1 CSVEVAGTNQPQHF TGCAGCGTTGAGGTGGCAGGGACGAATCAGCCCCAGCATTTT
. TRBD1 TRBJ2-6 TRBV6-5 CASSSTKGQGASGANVLTF TGTGCCAGCAGTTCCACGAAGGGACAGGGGGCATCGGGGGCCAACGTCCTGACTTTC
. . TRBJ2-7 TRBV10-2 CASSDLRGEQYF TGCGCCAGCAGTGACCTAAGAGGCGAGCAGTACTTC
many . TRBJ2-3 TRBV18 CASSPSRLGLRDTQYF TGTGCCAGCTCCCCTAGTCGACTGGGCCTGCGAGATACGCAGTATTTT
many TRBD1 TRBJ1-5 TRBV3-1 CASSLGQGYEPQHF TGTGCCAGCAGTCTCGGACAGGGTTACGAGCCCCAGCATTTT
. TRBD2 TRBJ2-1 TRBV12-3/TRBV12-4 CASTNAGDEQFF TGTGCCAGCACTAACGCGGGGGACGAGCAGTTCTTC
many . TRBJ2-3 TRBV2 CASRNPSGTDTQYF TGTGCCAGCAGGAATCCATCAGGGACAGATACGCAGTATTTT
few . TRBJ2-1 TRBV5-1 CASSGGLNNEQFF TGCGCCAGCAGCGGGGGACTGAACAATGAGCAGTTCTTC
. . TRBJ2-2 TRBV6-5 CASRGHLTGELFF TGTGCCAGCAGGGGACACCTCACCGGGGAGCTGTTTTTT
many TRBD2 TRBJ2-7 TRBV20-1 CSAGSLAGGEQYF TGCAGTGCTGGGTCGCTAGCGGGAGGAGAGCAGTACTTC
. . TRBJ1-1 TRBV18 CASSPGGDTEAFF TGTGCCAGCTCACCTGGGGGAGACACTGAAGCTTTCTTT
few TRBD1 TRBJ2-7 TRBV12-3/TRBV12-4 CASSKGQGAYEQYF TGTGCCAGCAGTAAGGGACAGGGGGCCTACGAGCAGTACTTC
. . TRBJ2-3 TRBV12-3/TRBV12-4 CASGPPNTDTQYF TGTGCCAGCGGCCCCCCCAACACAGATACGCAGTATTTT
few . TRBJ2-3 TRBV29-1 CSATEGTDTQYF TGCAGCGCAACAGAGGGCACAGATACGCAGTATTTT
many . TRBJ2-3 TRBV29-1 CSADGGRRDTQYF TGCAGCGCTGATGGGGGGAGAAGAGATACGCAGTATTTT
few TRBD2 TRBJ2-2 TRBV5-1 CASSRLASGELFF TGCGCCAGCAGCCGACTAGCTAGCGGGGAGCTGTTTTTT
few TRBD2 TRBJ2-5 TRBV12-3/TRBV12-4 CASSSSGRGETQYF TGTGCCAGCAGTTCTAGCGGGAGAGGAGAGACCCAGTACTTC
. . TRBJ2-3 TRBV4-1 CASSQDHLLAFGDTQYF TGCGCCAGCAGCCAAGATCATTTGCTAGCTTTTGGGGATACGCAGTATTTT
few TRBD1 TRBJ2-2 TRBV7-8 CASSLQGYTGELFF TGTGCCAGCAGTTTACAGGGGTACACCGGGGAGCTGTTTTTT
many . TRBJ2-7 TRBV20-1 CSARALGAGTPYEQYF TGCAGTGCTAGGGCCTTGGGGGCGGGGACCCCTTACGAGCAGTACTTC
. . TRBJ1-6 TRBV29-1 CSVEDRRRAHSPLHF TGCAGCGTTGAAGATCGAAGGCGGGCGCATTCACCCCTCCACTTT
once . TRBJ2-2 TRBV29-1 CSLPRSGRNTGELFF TGCAGCCTACCCCGCTCCGGGAGAAACACCGGGGAGCTGTTTTTT